This T cell receptor (beta chain) was found in a study of regulatory T cells in long-lasting Graves disease. The germline CDR1 and CDR2 sequences are MNHEY and SMNVEV (reference sequence). The CDR3 covers 15 residues. Trimming cost V 0 bases and J 3 bases, with 12 bases left between them. Time point defined: newly diagnosed GD, antithyroid drugs for less than 3 months. The authors made the TCR library using RNA they extracted from PBMCs. HTBI primers from iRepertoire and Arm-PCR of CDR3 regions yielded the TCR beta libraries. MiXCR was run by TCRdb on the multiplex PCR reads, yielding one entry per CDR3 protein. The profile shows under 300,000 distinct CDR3 sequences, about 19% of them singletons. In its sample, this clonotype was seen many times.

The J gene is TRBJ2-7, the V gene TRBV27; possibly TRBD2 for D (5 bases). The specimen was peripheral blood mononuclear cells (PBMCs), collected at new diagnosis, from a patient treated with antithyroid drugs. This TCR was sampled from a female donor with Graves disease. The CDR3 region is CASSLSLLVNYEQYF. CDR3 DNA sequence: TGTGCCAGCAGTTTATCGCTACTAGTGAACTACGAGCAGTACTTC.